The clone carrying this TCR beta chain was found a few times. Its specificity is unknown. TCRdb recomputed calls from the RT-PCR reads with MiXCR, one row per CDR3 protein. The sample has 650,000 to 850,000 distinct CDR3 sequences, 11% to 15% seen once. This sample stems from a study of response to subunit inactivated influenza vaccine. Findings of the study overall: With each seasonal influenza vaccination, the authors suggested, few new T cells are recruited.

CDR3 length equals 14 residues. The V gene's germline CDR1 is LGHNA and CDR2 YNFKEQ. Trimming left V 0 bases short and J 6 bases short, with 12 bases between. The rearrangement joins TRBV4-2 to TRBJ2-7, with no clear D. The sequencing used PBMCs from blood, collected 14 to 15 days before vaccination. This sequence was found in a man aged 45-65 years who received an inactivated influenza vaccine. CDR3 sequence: CASSQETPRAEQYF. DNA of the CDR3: TGTGCCAGCAGCCAAGAGACCCCTCGAGCCGAGCAGTACTTC.